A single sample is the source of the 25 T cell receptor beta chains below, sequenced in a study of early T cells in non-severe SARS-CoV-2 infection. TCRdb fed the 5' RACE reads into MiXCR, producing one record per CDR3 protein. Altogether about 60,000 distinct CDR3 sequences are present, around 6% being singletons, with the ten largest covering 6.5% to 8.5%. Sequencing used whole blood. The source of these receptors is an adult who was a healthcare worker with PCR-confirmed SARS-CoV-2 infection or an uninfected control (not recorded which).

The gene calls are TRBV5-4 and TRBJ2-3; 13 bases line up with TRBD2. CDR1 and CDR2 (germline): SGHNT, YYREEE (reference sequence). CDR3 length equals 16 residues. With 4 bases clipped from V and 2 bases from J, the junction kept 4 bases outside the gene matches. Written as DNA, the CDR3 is TGTGCCAGCAGCGCCGGGACTAGCGGGGCCACAGATACGCAGTATTTT. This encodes CASSAGTSGATDTQYF.

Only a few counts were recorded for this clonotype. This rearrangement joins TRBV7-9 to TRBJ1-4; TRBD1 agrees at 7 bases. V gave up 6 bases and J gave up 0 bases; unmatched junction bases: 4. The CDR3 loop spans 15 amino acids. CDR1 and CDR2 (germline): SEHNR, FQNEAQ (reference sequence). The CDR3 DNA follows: TGTGCCAGCAGGGGACAGCGGACAACTAATGAAAAACTGTTTTTT. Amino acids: CASRGQRTTNEKLFF.

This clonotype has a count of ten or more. In DNA form, the CDR3 reads TGCGCCAGCAGCTTAGGACAGCAGAGCTCCTACGAGCAGTACTTC. Translated, it gives CASSLGQQSSYEQYF. The rearrangement links TRBV5-1 to TRBJ2-7; D is possibly TRBD1 (6 bases). The CDR3 has 15 residues. Trimming cost V 2 bases and J 0 bases, with 12 bases left between them. Germline V gives CDR1 SGHRS, CDR2 YFSETQ.

The CDR3 loop is CASSEGRINTEAFF. CDR3 DNA sequence: TGTGCCAGCAGTGAAGGACGGATTAACACTGAAGCTTTCTTT. The V and J genes are TRBV2 and TRBJ1-1; D is ambiguous. Trimming took off 1 base at V and 2 bases at J, with 8 bases between the two ends. Per the germline V gene, CDR1 is SNHLY and CDR2 is FYNNEI. This CDR3 is built from 14 residues.

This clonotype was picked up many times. In DNA, the CDR3 is TGTGCCAGCAGCCACGTTGAGACTAGCGGGATAGAGACCCAGTACTTC. This sequence encodes CASSHVETSGIETQYF. The rearrangement joins TRBV11-3 to TRBJ2-5, with TRBD2 matching over 11 bases. J was trimmed by 4 bases and V by 5 bases; bases with no gene match: 9. Germline V CDR1 and CDR2: SGHNT, YENEEA. The length of the CDR3 is 16 residues.

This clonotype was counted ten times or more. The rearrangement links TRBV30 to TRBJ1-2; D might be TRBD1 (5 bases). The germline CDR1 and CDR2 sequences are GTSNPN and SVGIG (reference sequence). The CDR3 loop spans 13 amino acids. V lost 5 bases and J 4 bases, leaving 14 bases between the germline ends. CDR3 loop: CAWGKGRIYGYTF. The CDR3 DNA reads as TGTGCCTGGGGGAAGGGACGGATCTATGGCTACACCTTC.

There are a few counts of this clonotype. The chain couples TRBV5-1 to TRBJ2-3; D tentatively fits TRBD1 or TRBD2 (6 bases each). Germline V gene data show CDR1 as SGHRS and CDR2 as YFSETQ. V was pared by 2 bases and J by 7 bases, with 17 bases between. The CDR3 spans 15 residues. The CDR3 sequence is CASSFDGGPSNTQYF. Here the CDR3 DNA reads TGCGCCAGCAGCTTCGACGGGGGCCCCTCGAATACGCAGTATTTT.

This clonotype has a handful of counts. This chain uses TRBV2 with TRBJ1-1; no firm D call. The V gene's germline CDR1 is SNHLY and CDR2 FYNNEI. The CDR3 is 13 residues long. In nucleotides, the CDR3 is TGTGCTTTAAGTCCTATCGGTGGGACTGAAGCTTTCTTT. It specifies CALSPIGGTEAFF.

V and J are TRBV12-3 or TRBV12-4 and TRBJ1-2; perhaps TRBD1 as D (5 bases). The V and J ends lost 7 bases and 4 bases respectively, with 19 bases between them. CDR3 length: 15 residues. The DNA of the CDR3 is TGTGCCAGCAACTCCCAGGCGGGGGGAATCTATGGCTACACCTTC. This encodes CASNSQAGGIYGYTF.

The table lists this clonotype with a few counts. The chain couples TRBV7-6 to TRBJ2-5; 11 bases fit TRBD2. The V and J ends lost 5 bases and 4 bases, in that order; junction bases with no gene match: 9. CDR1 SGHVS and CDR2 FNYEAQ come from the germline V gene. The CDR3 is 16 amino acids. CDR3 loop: CASSPRGTSGTETQYF. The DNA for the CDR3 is TGTGCCAGCAGCCCTAGGGGGACTAGCGGTACAGAGACCCAGTACTTC.

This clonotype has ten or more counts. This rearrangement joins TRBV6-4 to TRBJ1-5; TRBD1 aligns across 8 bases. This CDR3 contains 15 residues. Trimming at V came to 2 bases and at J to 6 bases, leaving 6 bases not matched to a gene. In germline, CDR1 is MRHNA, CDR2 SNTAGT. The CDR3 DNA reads TGTGCCAGCAGTGACACCGACAGGGGTGGTCAGCCCCAGCATTTT. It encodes CASSDTDRGGQPQHF.

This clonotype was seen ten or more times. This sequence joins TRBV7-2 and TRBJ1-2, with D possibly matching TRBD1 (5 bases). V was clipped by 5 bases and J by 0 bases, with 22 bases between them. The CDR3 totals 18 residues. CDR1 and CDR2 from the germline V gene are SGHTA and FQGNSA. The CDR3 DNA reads TGTGCCAGCAGCCCCTTTGGCCTAGGGGCAGTCACTAACTATGGCTACACCTTC. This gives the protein CASSPFGLGAVTNYGYTF.

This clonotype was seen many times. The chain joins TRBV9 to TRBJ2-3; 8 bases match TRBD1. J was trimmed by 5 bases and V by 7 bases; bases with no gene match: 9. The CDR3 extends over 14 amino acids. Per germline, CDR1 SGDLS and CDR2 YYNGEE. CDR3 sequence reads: CASQRGQGIDTQYF. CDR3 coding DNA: TGTGCCAGCCAACGCGGACAGGGCATAGATACGCAGTATTTT.

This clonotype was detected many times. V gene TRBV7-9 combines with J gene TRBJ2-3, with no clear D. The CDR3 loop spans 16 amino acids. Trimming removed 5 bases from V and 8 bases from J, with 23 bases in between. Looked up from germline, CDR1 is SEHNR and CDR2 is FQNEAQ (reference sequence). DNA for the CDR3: TGTGCCAGCAGCCAAGGCTCCAGGCCCCACCTGGCTACGCAGTATTTT. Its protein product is CASSQGSRPHLATQYF.

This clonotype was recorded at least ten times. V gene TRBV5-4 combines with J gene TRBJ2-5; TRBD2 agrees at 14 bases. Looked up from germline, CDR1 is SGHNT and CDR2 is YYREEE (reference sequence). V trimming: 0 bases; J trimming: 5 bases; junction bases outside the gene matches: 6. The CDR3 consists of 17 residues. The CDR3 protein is CASSLAGLAGGVETQYF. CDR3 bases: TGTGCCAGCAGCTTGGCAGGACTAGCGGGAGGAGTGGAGACCCAGTACTTC.

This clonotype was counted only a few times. The CDR3 protein is CASSNGARGEQYF. CDR3 nucleotides: TGTGCCAGCAGCAACGGGGCCAGGGGCGAGCAGTACTTC. The rearrangement uses TRBV5-6 and TRBJ2-7, with D possibly being TRBD1 (6 bases). Germline CDR1 is SGHDT and CDR2 is YYEEEE. The length of the CDR3 is 13 residues. V lost 4 bases and J 6 bases, leaving 14 bases between the germline ends.

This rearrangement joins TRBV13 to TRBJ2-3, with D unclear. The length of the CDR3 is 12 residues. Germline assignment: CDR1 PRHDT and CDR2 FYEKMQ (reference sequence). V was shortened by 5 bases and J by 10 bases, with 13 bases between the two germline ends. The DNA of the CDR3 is TGTGCCAGCAGCAAGCCCCCAGTGTCGCAGTATTTT. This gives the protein CASSKPPVSQYF.

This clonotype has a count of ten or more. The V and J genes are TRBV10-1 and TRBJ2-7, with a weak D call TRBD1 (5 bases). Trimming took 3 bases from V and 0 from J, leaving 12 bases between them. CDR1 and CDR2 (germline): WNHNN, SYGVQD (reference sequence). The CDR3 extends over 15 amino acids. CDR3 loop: CASSEGGALSYEQYF. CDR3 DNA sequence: TGCGCCAGCAGTGAAGGTGGGGCCCTCTCCTACGAGCAGTACTTC.

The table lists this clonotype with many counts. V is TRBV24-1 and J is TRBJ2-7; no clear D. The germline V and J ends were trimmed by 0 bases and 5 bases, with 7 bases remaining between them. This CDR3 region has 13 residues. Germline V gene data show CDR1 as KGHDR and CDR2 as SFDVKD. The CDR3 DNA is TGTGCCACCAGTGATTTGTCTGGGGACGAGCAGTACTTC. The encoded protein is CATSDLSGDEQYF.

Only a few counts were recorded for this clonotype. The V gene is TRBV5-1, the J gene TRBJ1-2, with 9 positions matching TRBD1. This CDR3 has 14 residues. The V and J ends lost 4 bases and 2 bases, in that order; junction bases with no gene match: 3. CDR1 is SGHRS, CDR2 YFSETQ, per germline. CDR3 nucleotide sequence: TGCGCCAGCAGCCGTGACAGGGGGAACTATGGCTACACCTTC. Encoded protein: CASSRDRGNYGYTF.

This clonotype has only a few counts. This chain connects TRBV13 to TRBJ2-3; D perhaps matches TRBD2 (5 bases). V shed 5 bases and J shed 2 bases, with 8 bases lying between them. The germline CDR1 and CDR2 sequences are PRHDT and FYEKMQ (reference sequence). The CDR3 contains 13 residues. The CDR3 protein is CASSAGNTDTQYF. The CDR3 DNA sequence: TGTGCCAGCAGCGCCGGGAACACAGATACGCAGTATTTT.

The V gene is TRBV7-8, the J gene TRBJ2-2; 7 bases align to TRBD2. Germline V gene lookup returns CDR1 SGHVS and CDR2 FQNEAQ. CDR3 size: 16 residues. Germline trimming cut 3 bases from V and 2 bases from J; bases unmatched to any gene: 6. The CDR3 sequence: CASSFMTSPNTGELFF. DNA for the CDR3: TGTGCCAGCAGCTTCATGACTAGCCCTAACACCGGGGAGCTGTTTTTT.

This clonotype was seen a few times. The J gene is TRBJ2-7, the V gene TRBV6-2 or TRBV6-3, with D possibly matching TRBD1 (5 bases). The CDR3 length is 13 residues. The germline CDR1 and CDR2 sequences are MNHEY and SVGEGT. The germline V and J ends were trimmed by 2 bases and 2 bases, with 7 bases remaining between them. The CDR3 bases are TGTGCCAGCAGTTACACAGGTCCCTACGAGCAGTACTTC. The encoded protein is CASSYTGPYEQYF.

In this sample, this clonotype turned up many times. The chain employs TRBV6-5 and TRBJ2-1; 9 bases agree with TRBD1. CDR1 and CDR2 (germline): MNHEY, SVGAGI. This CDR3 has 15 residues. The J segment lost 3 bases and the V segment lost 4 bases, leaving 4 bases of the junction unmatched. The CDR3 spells CASSFRQGGYNEQFF. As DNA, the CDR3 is TGTGCCAGCAGTTTCAGACAGGGGGGCTACAATGAGCAGTTCTTC.

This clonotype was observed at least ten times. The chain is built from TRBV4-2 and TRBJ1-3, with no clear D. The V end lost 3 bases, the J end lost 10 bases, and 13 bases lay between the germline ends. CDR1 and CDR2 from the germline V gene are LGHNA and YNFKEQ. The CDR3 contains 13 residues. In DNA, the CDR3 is TGTGCCAGCAGCCAGGAGGGATTGGCGACCATATATTTT. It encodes CASSQEGLATIYF.